These 29 T cell receptor beta chains share one sample of origin, sequenced in a study of graft-versus-host responses after intestinal transplantation. The authors processed graft tissue to release intraepithelial and lamina propria lymphocytes. Repertoires were generated with immunoSEQ multiplex PCR, while TCRdb's copy carries only in-frame clones and drops some. In the table there are about 18,000 clones, about 83% of which are singletons. Material: ileum tissue, obtained 584 days after intestinal transplantation. These receptors were collected from a human patient who received an intestinal transplant, so some T cells may come from the graft donor.

This rearrangement joins TRBV5-6 to TRBJ1-3; D not certain. The CDR3 length is 16 residues. Germline V gives CDR1 SGHDT, CDR2 YYEEEE. The V and J ends lost 0 bases and 4 bases respectively, with 14 bases between them. CDR3 DNA sequence: TGTGCCAGCAGCTTGGACCCTGAGCCGGTGGGAAACACCATATATTTT. This gives the protein CASSLDPEPVGNTIYF.

The rearrangement uses TRBV13 and TRBJ1-4; D is perhaps TRBD1 (5 bases). V was cut by 3 bases and J by 3 bases, with 8 bases left in between. Germline CDR1 reads PRHDT; CDR2 reads FYEKMQ (reference sequence). CDR3 length equals 14 residues. The CDR3 region has the DNA TGTGCCAGCAGCTTGGGACGGCCTAATGAAAAACTGTTTTTT. Translating it yields CASSLGRPNEKLFF.

The chain links TRBV30 to TRBJ1-3; the D is unclear. Germline V gene lookup returns CDR1 GTSNPN and CDR2 SVGIG (reference sequence). V was shortened by 5 bases and J by 9 bases, with 11 bases between the two germline ends. The CDR3 loop spans 11 amino acids. This CDR3 is CAWWKWGTIYF. CDR3 nucleotide sequence: TGTGCCTGGTGGAAATGGGGCACCATATATTTT.

The chain has TRBV19 and TRBJ1-1, with a tentative D call TRBD1 (6 bases). CDR3 size: 15 residues. The V end was cut by 3 bases, the J end by 3 bases, with 14 bases between. Germline CDR1 and CDR2: LNHDA and SQIVND (reference sequence). CDR3 loop: CASSISSTGYTEAFF. The CDR3 nucleotides read TGTGCCAGTAGTATTTCCTCGACAGGTTACACTGAAGCTTTCTTT.

The V gene is TRBV6-1, the J gene TRBJ1-2; D gene ambiguous. The CDR3 consists of 13 residues. The V end lost 8 bases, the J end lost 6 bases, and 16 bases lay between the germline ends. The V gene's germline CDR1 is MNHNS and CDR2 SASEGT. DNA for the CDR3: TGTGCCAGCTTGACGCGGATATTGGATGGCTACACCTTC. Encoded protein: CASLTRILDGYTF.

The chain joins TRBV7-3 to TRBJ2-6; no clear D gene. Germline CDR1 SGHTA, CDR2 FQGTGA. This CDR3 contains 15 residues. V was cut by 5 bases and J by 0 bases, with 8 bases left in between. Written as DNA, the CDR3 is TGTGCCAGCAGCCCCCAACCCTCTGGGGCCAACGTCCTGACTTTC. It specifies CASSPQPSGANVLTF.

The rearrangement links TRBV18 to TRBJ2-1, with D possibly TRBD1 on 5 matching bases. Trimming left V 0 bases short and J 2 bases short, with 8 bases between. The CDR3 runs to 15 residues. Germline lookup yields CDR1 KGHSH and CDR2 LQKENI. The CDR3 sequence: CASSPPGRPYNEQFF. The CDR3 DNA reads TGTGCCAGCTCACCACCGGGGCGGCCCTACAATGAGCAGTTCTTC.

This chain uses TRBV30 with TRBJ1-1; TRBD1 aligns across 9 bases. Germline V CDR1 and CDR2: GTSNPN, SVGIG (reference sequence). The CDR3 is made up of 13 amino acids. V shed 5 bases and J 0 bases; nucleotides not matched to a gene: 1. Written as DNA, the CDR3 is TGTGCCTGGGGGACAGGGCTGAACACTGAAGCTTTCTTT. Residues: CAWGTGLNTEAFF.

The chain uses TRBV11-2 and TRBJ2-2; 8 bases are shared with TRBD1. The CDR3 length is 14 residues. Germline V gives CDR1 SGHAT, CDR2 FQNNGV. The J segment lost 5 bases and the V segment lost 6 bases, leaving 5 bases of the junction unmatched. This CDR3 reads CASSSNRGTGELFF. CDR3 nucleotide sequence: TGTGCCAGCAGTTCAAACAGGGGGACCGGGGAGCTGTTTTTT.

The rearrangement links TRBV9 to TRBJ2-4; D is unclear. Deletions cut 2 bases from V and 0 bases from J, with 6 bases between. CDR1 and CDR2 (germline): SGDLS, YYNGEE. CDR3 length: 14 residues. As DNA, the CDR3 is TGTGCCAGCAGCGTCGACTTAGCCAAAAACATTCAGTACTTC. Amino acid sequence: CASSVDLAKNIQYF.

CDR3 amino acids: CASSPGGGSSYEQYF. CDR3 nucleotide sequence: TGTGCCAGCTCACCAGGGGGGGGGAGCTCCTACGAGCAGTACTTC. The genes are TRBV18 and TRBJ2-7; 7 bases are a match to TRBD2. Trimming at V came to 2 bases and at J to 0 bases, leaving 4 bases not matched to a gene. From germline, CDR1 is KGHSH and CDR2 LQKENI. There are 15 residues in the CDR3.

The V gene is TRBV5-1, the J gene TRBJ1-2; 7 bases match TRBD1. Trimming took 4 bases from V and 0 from J; bases not matched to a gene: 15. The CDR3 has 18 residues. Per the germline V gene, CDR1 is SGHRS and CDR2 is YFSETQ. The CDR3 nucleotides read TGCGCCAGCAGCCCACAACCGGCAGGGGGGGAGACTAACTATGGCTACACCTTC. Its protein is CASSPQPAGGETNYGYTF.

The rearrangement uses TRBV10-3 and TRBJ1-5, with D possibly matching TRBD1 (5 bases). The V end lost 5 bases, the J end lost 5 bases, and 7 bases lay between the germline ends. Germline loops: CDR1 ENHRY, CDR2 SYGVKD. The CDR3 totals 12 residues. CDR3 DNA sequence: TGTGCCATCAGTAGCAGGGATCAGCCCCAGCATTTT. It encodes CAISSRDQPQHF.

The chain joins TRBV5-1 to TRBJ2-5; D not certain. The V gene's germline CDR1 is SGHRS and CDR2 YFSETQ. The CDR3 has 14 residues. Trimming took off 4 bases at V and 7 bases at J, with 17 bases between the two ends. The CDR3 coding sequence is TGCGCCAGCAGCCCGGTAGAAAAGGGCGGGACCCAGTACTTC. It translates to CASSPVEKGGTQYF.

This sequence joins TRBV11-3 and TRBJ2-3; D could derive from TRBD1 or TRBD2 (6 bases each). Deletions cut 5 bases from V and 4 bases from J, with 16 bases between. The CDR3 sequence is 15 residues long. Germline CDR1 SGHNT, CDR2 YENEEA. The CDR3 here is CASSPMGAGSDTQYF. The CDR3 DNA is TGTGCCAGCAGCCCCATGGGGGCGGGGTCAGATACGCAGTATTTT.

The chain recombines TRBV11-2 with TRBJ2-2; D is unclear. The germline V and J ends were trimmed by 0 bases and 7 bases, with 15 bases remaining between them. Germline CDR1 and CDR2: SGHAT and FQNNGV. CDR3 length: 16 amino acids. CDR3 nucleotide sequence: TGTGCCAGCAGCTTAGACCGGCCAGGTCCGCTCGGGGAGCTGTTTTTT. Translating it yields CASSLDRPGPLGELFF.

The rearrangement links TRBV5-1 to TRBJ1-1, with D uncertain. The CDR3 runs to 14 residues. Germline CDR1 and CDR2: SGHRS and YFSETQ. V gave up 0 bases and J gave up 3 bases, with 9 bases separating them. This CDR3 reads CASSLAGFDTEAFF. CDR3 bases: TGCGCCAGCAGCTTGGCCGGATTTGACACTGAAGCTTTCTTT.

This clone showed up just a few times. The rearrangement links TRBV19 to TRBJ1-2; D is uncertain. The CDR3 runs 15 residues. Germline CDR1 is LNHDA and CDR2 is SQIVND (reference sequence). The V end lost 3 bases, the J end lost 4 bases, and 15 bases lay between the germline ends. The CDR3 sequence is CASSILLGDGYGYTF. The DNA of the CDR3 is TGTGCCAGTAGTATTCTTTTAGGCGACGGCTATGGCTACACCTTC.

The chain joins TRBV29-1 to TRBJ1-1; no reliable D call. The CDR3 sequence is 11 residues long. V was trimmed by 3 bases and J by 2 bases, leaving 4 bases between them. Per the germline V gene, CDR1 is SQVTM and CDR2 is ANQGSEA. The CDR3 is CSVEVNTEAFF. The CDR3 DNA reads as TGCAGCGTTGAGGTCAACACTGAAGCTTTCTTT.

The gene calls are TRBV6-5 and TRBJ2-3; weak D call: TRBD1 (5 bases). The CDR3 extends over 15 amino acids. Germline V gives CDR1 MNHEY, CDR2 SVGAGI. V lost 2 bases to trimming and J lost 5 bases, with 14 bases between them. CDR3: CASSYRGRELDTQYF. CDR3 DNA: TGTGCCAGCAGTTACCGTGGCAGGGAATTAGATACGCAGTATTTT.

The chain joins TRBV6-6 to TRBJ1-1; D gene uncertain. The CDR3 spans 12 residues. Per the germline V gene, CDR1 is MNHNY and CDR2 is SVGAGI (reference sequence). V lost 6 bases to trimming and J lost 3 bases, with 8 bases between them. In DNA, the CDR3 is TGTGCCAGCAGGGTGGGTGACACTGAAGCTTTCTTT. Protein sequence: CASRVGDTEAFF.

The chain couples TRBV30 to TRBJ2-7; TRBD1 or TRBD2 may be the D gene (5 bases each). Germline CDR1 and CDR2: GTSNPN and SVGIG (reference sequence). Between the trimmed V and J ends, which lost 1 base and 4 bases, there was a span of 11 bases. The CDR3 is 13 amino acids. The CDR3 spells CAWSAGRAYEQYF. The CDR3 region has the DNA TGTGCCTGGAGTGCAGGGCGGGCGTACGAGCAGTACTTC.

The rearrangement uses TRBV4-1 and TRBJ1-4, with 7 bases fitting TRBD1. The CDR3 has 21 amino acids. The V segment lost 8 bases and the J segment 3 bases; nucleotides outside the gene matches: 27. CDR1 and CDR2 from the germline V gene are MGHRA and YSYEKL. CDR3 protein: CASLPNPLGYRGSRANEKLFF. The CDR3 nucleotides read TGCGCCAGCCTGCCAAACCCGCTGGGCTACAGGGGAAGTAGAGCTAATGAAAAACTGTTTTTT.

The rearrangement uses TRBV15 and TRBJ2-5; a possible D gene is TRBD2 (6 bases). The DNA end is a closer match to TRBJ2-7, so the J assignment may be wrong. This CDR3 is built from 14 residues. In germline, CDR1 is LNHNV, CDR2 YYDKDF (reference sequence). Here the CDR3 reads CATSRLTSTSEQYF. The CDR3 nucleotides read TGTGCCACCAGCAGGTTGACTAGTACGTCCGAGCAGTACTTC.

This chain joins TRBV6-5 and TRBJ1-2, with a weak D call TRBD1 (5 bases). The germline CDR1 and CDR2 sequences are MNHEY and SVGAGI. Trimming left V 6 bases short and J 5 bases short, with 7 bases between. The CDR3 is 11 amino acids. The CDR3: CASSQGYGYTF. CDR3 in DNA: TGTGCCAGCAGCCAGGGTTATGGCTACACCTTC.

The chain combines TRBV6-5 with TRBJ1-6; TRBD1 might be the D (5 bases). CDR3 length: 13 residues. Trimming took 2 bases from V and 10 from J, leaving 9 bases between them. The germline V gene encodes CDR1 MNHEY and CDR2 SVGAGI. CDR3 loop: CASSYSQGSPLHF. The CDR3, as DNA: TGTGCCAGCAGTTACAGCCAGGGATCACCCCTCCACTTT.

This chain uses TRBV28 with TRBJ2-5; D may correspond to TRBD1 or TRBD2 (5 bases each). The CDR3 totals 12 residues. V gave up 5 bases and J gave up 11 bases, with 15 bases separating them. Germline CDR1 is MDHEN and CDR2 is SYDVKM. The CDR3 protein is CASSRGVGEQYF. The CDR3 DNA reads as TGTGCCAGCAGTCGGGGTGTGGGGGAGCAGTACTTC.

The chain is built from TRBV5-5 and TRBJ1-1; possibly TRBD1 for D (6 bases). Germline assignment: CDR1 SGHKS and CDR2 YYEKEE (reference sequence). The CDR3 has 14 amino acids. The germline V and J ends were trimmed by 2 bases and 0 bases, with 8 bases remaining between them. DNA of the CDR3: TGTGCCAGCAGCTTCAGGGGACTGAACACTGAAGCTTTCTTT. Residues: CASSFRGLNTEAFF.

This clone has just one count. The chain employs TRBV9 and TRBJ1-2, with 8 bases fitting TRBD1. The J segment lost 4 bases and the V segment lost 0 bases, leaving 8 bases of the junction unmatched. Germline CDR1 reads SGDLS; CDR2 reads YYNGEE. The CDR3 contains 16 residues. The CDR3 DNA reads TGTGCCAGCAGCGTAGAACCCGGACAGGGCATCTATGGCTACACCTTC. It specifies CASSVEPGQGIYGYTF.